The 18 T cell receptor beta chains listed next were all sequenced from one sample in a study of CD8 T cells in ankylosing spondylitis (TCRdb year 2017). Broad study findings and their caveats: Blood from ankylosing spondylitis patients appeared to be characterized by a TCR beta motif made up of seven or eight highly homologous amino acid variants.

The library was prepared using 5' RACE. The sequencer was an Illumina HiSeq 2500. TCRdb applied fastp at Q25 and MiXCR to the public reads, then kept only in-frame beta chains. All rows with the same CDR3 protein become a single entry with the most common DNA and genes. The sample has about 440,000 distinct CDR3 sequences on record, over 15% of them singletons. The ten top clones hold approximately 1% of the sample. These receptors' antigens are unknown. Sequenced sample: blood, either unsorted or a sorted T cell fraction (not recorded which). The receptor source for this set is a male donor with ankylosing spondylitis.

This clonotype has a handful of counts. The gene calls are TRBV5-1 and TRBJ2-1; TRBD2 matches at 8 bases. This CDR3 contains 15 residues. Germline lookup yields CDR1 SGHRS and CDR2 YFSETQ. J was trimmed by 6 bases and V by 2 bases; bases with no gene match: 7. The CDR3 nucleotides read TGCGCCAGCAGCTTCGAAGCGGGAGAAAGCAATGAGCAGTTCTTC. This gives the protein CASSFEAGESNEQFF.

A note on this clonotype: An end of the junction does not agree with germline; a read error may underlie this. J is TRBJ1-6 and V is TRBV12-3 or TRBV12-4; the D gene is possibly TRBD1 (5 bases). This CDR3 has 17 amino acids. CDR3 protein: CTSSFAQGSSYNSPLHF. Here the CDR3 DNA reads TGTACCAGCAGTTTCGCTCAGGGTAGCTCCTATAATTCACCCCTCCACTTT.

This clonotype turned up a few times. The genes are TRBV5-1 and TRBJ2-3; 7 bases are shared with TRBD2. Germline loops: CDR1 SGHRS, CDR2 YFSETQ. The junction had 9 bases not matched to a gene; V was cut back by 4 bases and J by 7 bases. The length of the CDR3 is 14 residues. This CDR3 is CASSGEGHSNTQYF. CDR3 nucleotides: TGCGCCAGCAGCGGGGAGGGTCACTCAAATACGCAGTATTTT.

The chain links TRBV7-2 to TRBJ2-2; 8 bases agree with TRBD1. The germline gives CDR1 SGHTA, CDR2 FQGNSA. Losses at the gene ends were 6 bases for V and 6 bases for J; bases not matched to a gene: 6. The CDR3 covers 14 residues. In DNA, the CDR3 is TGTGCCAGCAGTCTTCAGGGGGCCCCCGGGGAGCTGTTTTTT. This codes for CASSLQGAPGELFF.

The V call is TRBV5-1, the J call TRBJ1-1, with no clear D. V lost 2 bases and J 2 bases, leaving 7 bases between the germline ends. CDR1 SGHRS and CDR2 YFSETQ come from the germline V gene. CDR3 length equals 13 residues. The CDR3, as DNA: TGCGCCAGCAGCTTCAATGAAAACACTGAAGCTTTCTTT. It specifies CASSFNENTEAFF.

This clonotype has a handful of counts. The rearrangement joins TRBV12-3 or TRBV12-4 to TRBJ2-5; tentative D call: TRBD2 (5 bases). The germline V and J ends were trimmed by 6 bases and 5 bases, with 13 bases remaining between them. The CDR3 covers 13 residues. Written as DNA, the CDR3 is TGTGCCAGCAGAGGACTGACAAGGGAGACCCAGTACTTC. It encodes CASRGLTRETQYF.

The chain is built from TRBV6-1 and TRBJ2-5; 9 bases agree with TRBD1. The CDR3 contains 15 residues. V was clipped by 7 bases and J by 4 bases; unmatched bases: 10. Germline V gene sequence: CDR1 MNHNS, CDR2 SASEGT. The CDR3 sequence: CASTGTGTGTETQYF. CDR3 bases: TGTGCCAGCACCGGAACCGGGACAGGGACAGAGACCCAGTACTTC.

This clonotype was found a few times. The chain couples TRBV12-3 or TRBV12-4 to TRBJ1-1, with D unclear. CDR3 length equals 12 residues. Trimming took off 6 bases at V and 6 bases at J, with 11 bases between the two ends. Written as DNA, the CDR3 is TGTGCCAGCAGAAGCCTGGGCCCTGAAGCTTTCTTT. As protein: CASRSLGPEAFF.

The CDR3 DNA sequence: TGTGCCAGCAGCTTGAGCGGGATGGCGGCAGATACGCAGTATTTT. This gives the protein CASSLSGMAADTQYF. V is TRBV9 and J is TRBJ2-3, with 7 positions matching TRBD2. The CDR3 loop spans 15 amino acids. CDR1 is SGDLS and CDR2 is YYNGEE in the germline V gene. The junction had 9 bases not matched to a gene; V was cut back by 4 bases and J by 4 bases.

The chain has TRBV29-1 and TRBJ2-3; D may correspond to TRBD1 or TRBD2 (5 bases each). V shed 4 bases and J shed 4 bases, with 9 bases lying between them. Germline CDR1 and CDR2: SQVTM and ANQGSEA. CDR3 length: 12 amino acids. CDR3 sequence reads: CSVVGVADTQYF. The CDR3 DNA reads TGCAGCGTTGTGGGGGTGGCAGATACGCAGTATTTT.

The gene calls are TRBV5-1 and TRBJ2-3; 11 bases line up with TRBD2. Germline assignment: CDR1 SGHRS and CDR2 YFSETQ. The CDR3 consists of 14 residues. The junction had 12 bases not matched to a gene; V was cut back by 4 bases and J by 14 bases. The chain's CDR3 is CASSISGGASRRYF. For the CDR3, the DNA is TGCGCCAGCAGCATTAGCGGGGGGGCCTCCCGGCGGTATTTT.

This clonotype was observed a few times. The gene calls are TRBV20-1 and TRBJ1-2; 7 bases agree with TRBD1. The CDR3 loop spans 15 amino acids. CDR1 is DFQATT, CDR2 SNEGSKA, per germline (reference sequence). J gave up 0 bases and V 0 bases, and 4 bases lay outside the gene matches. CDR3: CSARDPQGTNYGYTF. The CDR3 DNA sequence: TGCAGTGCTAGAGATCCACAGGGGACTAACTATGGCTACACCTTC.

The chain carries TRBV5-1 and TRBJ2-1; D perhaps matches TRBD2 (5 bases). Trimming stripped 4 bases from V and 5 bases from J, with 10 bases between. The CDR3 has 13 amino acids. Germline V gene sequence: CDR1 SGHRS, CDR2 YFSETQ. The CDR3 is CASSGGPDNEQFF. CDR3 bases: TGCGCCAGCAGCGGCGGGCCGGACAATGAGCAGTTCTTC.

The CDR3: CSASGQGDSGSWNNEQFF. The CDR3 coding sequence is TGCAGTGCTTCCGGACAGGGGGATAGCGGGAGTTGGAACAATGAGCAGTTCTTC. This chain connects TRBV20-1 to TRBJ2-1; TRBD1 is a possible D gene (10 bases). The ends were cut back, 5 bases at V and 5 bases at J, with 28 bases in the middle. The germline CDR1 and CDR2 sequences are DFQATT and SNEGSKA (reference sequence). This CDR3 region has 18 residues.

This clonotype showed up many times. The chain carries TRBV4-3 and TRBJ2-3; D might be TRBD2 (6 bases). Deletions cut 0 bases from V and 4 bases from J, with 17 bases between. The CDR3 loop spans 17 amino acids. CDR1 and CDR2 (germline): LGHNA, YSLEER. The DNA for the CDR3 is TGCGCCAGCAGCCAAGATCCGACGGGAGCTTATGCAGATACGCAGTATTTT. As protein: CASSQDPTGAYADTQYF.

This clonotype was seen only a few times. The V call is TRBV6-1, the J call TRBJ2-1; D tentatively fits TRBD1 or TRBD2 (7 bases each). CDR1 and CDR2 from the germline V gene are MNHNS and SASEGT. The CDR3 sequence is 14 residues long. V lost 3 bases and J lost 8, with 14 bases in between. The CDR3: CASSEGGGGDEQFF. Written as DNA, the CDR3 is TGTGCCAGCAGTGAGGGGGGAGGGGGCGATGAGCAGTTCTTC.

The rearrangement uses TRBV19 and TRBJ1-1; D might be TRBD1 (5 bases). CDR1 and CDR2 from the germline V gene are LNHDA and SQIVND (reference sequence). The CDR3 runs 14 residues. The V gene lost 7 bases and the J gene lost 1 base, with 13 bases spanning the gap. In nucleotides, the CDR3 is TGTGCCAGTACCTCAACAGGTCCGAACACTGAAGCTTTCTTT. Its protein is CASTSTGPNTEAFF.

This clonotype was picked up a small number of times. The chain joins TRBV19 to TRBJ1-1; TRBD1 agrees at 7 bases. The ends lost 10 bases at V and 3 bases at J; junction bases unmatched: 8. This CDR3 comprises 13 residues. Germline CDR1 is LNHDA and CDR2 is SQIVND (reference sequence). The CDR3 reads CATRRGGDTEAFF. The CDR3 DNA is TGTGCCACCCGCAGGGGGGGTGACACTGAAGCTTTCTTT.